This TCR beta chain was identified during a study of blood T cell repertoires in COVID-19. Overall study context: PBMCs, B-cell-depleted T cells, or T cells provided the cDNA or gDNA that made up the material.

Profiling relied on immunoSEQ multiplex PCR, and the TCRdb table lists in-frame clones only, not all of them. Of about half a million clones in the sample, about 88% were seen once. The study recruited people aged roughly 18 to 95 years across roughly 23 US areas. Sequencing was performed on PBMCs or T cells enriched from blood (not recorded which). This receptor was obtained from a woman aged 55 to 70 who had recovered from COVID-19.

This CDR3 reads CATADRTHEKLFF. CDR3 DNA: TGTGCCACCGCAGACAGGACTCATGAAAAACTGTTTTTT. J is TRBJ1-4 and V is TRBV15; D is perhaps TRBD1 (6 bases). CDR1 is LNHNV and CDR2 is YYDKDF in the germline V gene (reference sequence). The CDR3 has 13 amino acids. The V end was cut by 8 bases, the J end by 6 bases, with 13 bases between.